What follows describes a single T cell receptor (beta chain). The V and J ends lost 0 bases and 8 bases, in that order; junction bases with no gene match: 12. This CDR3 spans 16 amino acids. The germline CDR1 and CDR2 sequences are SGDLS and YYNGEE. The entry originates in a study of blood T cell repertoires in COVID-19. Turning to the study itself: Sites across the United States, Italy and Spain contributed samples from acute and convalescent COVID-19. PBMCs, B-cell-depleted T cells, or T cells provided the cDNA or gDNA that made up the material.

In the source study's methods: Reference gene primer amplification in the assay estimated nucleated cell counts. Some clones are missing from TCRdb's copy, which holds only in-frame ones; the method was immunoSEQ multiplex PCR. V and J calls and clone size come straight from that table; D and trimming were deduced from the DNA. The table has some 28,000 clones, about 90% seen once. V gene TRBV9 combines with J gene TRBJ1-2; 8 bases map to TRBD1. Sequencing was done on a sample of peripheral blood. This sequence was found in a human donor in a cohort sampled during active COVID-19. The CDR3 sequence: CASSVEGQGAVRGYTF. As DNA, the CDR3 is TGTGCCAGCAGCGTAGAAGGCCAGGGGGCAGTTCGGGGCTACACCTTC.